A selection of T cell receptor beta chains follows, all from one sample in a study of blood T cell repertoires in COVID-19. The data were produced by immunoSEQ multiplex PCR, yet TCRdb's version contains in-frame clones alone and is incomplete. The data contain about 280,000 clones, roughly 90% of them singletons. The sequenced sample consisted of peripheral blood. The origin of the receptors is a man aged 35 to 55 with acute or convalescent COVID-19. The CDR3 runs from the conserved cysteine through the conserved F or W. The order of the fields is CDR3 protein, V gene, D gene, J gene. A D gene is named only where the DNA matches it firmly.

CDR3: CASSIRTRSLELNEQFF
V: TRBV9
D: NA
J: TRBJ2-1

CDR3: CASSLARGTYNSPLHF
V: TRBV5-4
D: NA
J: TRBJ1-6

CDR3: CASSLVLAADTQYF
V: TRBV7-8
D: TRBD2
J: TRBJ2-3

CDR3: CAWSMDRVNTEAFF
V: TRBV30
D: NA
J: TRBJ1-1

CDR3: CASRGPASRGNEQFF
V: TRBV7-8
D: NA
J: TRBJ2-1

CDR3: CSARLIVEQFF
V: TRBV20-1
D: NA
J: TRBJ2-1

CDR3: CASSLGQSVNSPLHF
V: TRBV5-1
D: NA
J: TRBJ1-6

CDR3: CASSDGTGSFTDTQYF
V: TRBV10-2
D: NA
J: TRBJ2-3

CDR3: CASSESGQGRSGYTF
V: TRBV25-1
D: TRBD1
J: TRBJ1-2

CDR3: CASSPLFGGENTEAFF
V: TRBV19
D: NA
J: TRBJ1-1

CDR3: CASSPRTSGGVLQFF
V: TRBV11-2
D: TRBD2
J: TRBJ2-1

CDR3: CASSSILISGNTIYF
V: TRBV19
D: NA
J: TRBJ1-3

CDR3: CASSYRDREDYGYTF
V: TRBV5-8
D: TRBD1
J: TRBJ1-2

CDR3: CASSQFGTRTSGANVLTF
V: TRBV4-2
D: NA
J: TRBJ2-6

CDR3: CASSTGQLNYGYTF
V: TRBV5-6
D: TRBD1
J: TRBJ1-2

CDR3: CASSKVGSDEKLFF
V: TRBV5-1
D: NA
J: TRBJ1-4

CDR3: CASSAGGGDTQYF
V: TRBV19
D: TRBD2
J: TRBJ2-3

CDR3: CASSLRGLSYNSPLHF
V: TRBV18
D: NA
J: TRBJ1-6

CDR3: CASSLSNRYYNEQFF
V: TRBV5-1
D: NA
J: TRBJ2-1

CDR3: CASSSPGQGGYEQYF
V: TRBV7-6
D: TRBD1
J: TRBJ2-7

CDR3: CASSQDPGSLNTEAFF
V: TRBV4-2
D: NA
J: TRBJ1-1

CDR3: CASSFRDRHSEKLFF
V: TRBV28
D: TRBD1
J: TRBJ1-4

CDR3: CASSLAWDSYNEQFF
V: TRBV4-2
D: TRBD1
J: TRBJ2-1

CDR3: CASSLEGGREKLFF
V: TRBV5-1
D: NA
J: TRBJ1-4

CDR3: CASSDQGRTEAFF
V: TRBV2
D: NA
J: TRBJ1-1

CDR3: CASSDGGRNPQHF
V: TRBV2
D: NA
J: TRBJ1-5

CDR3: CASSRQTNTEAFF
V: TRBV10-1
D: NA
J: TRBJ1-1

CDR3: CAIALRTEAFF
V: TRBV10-3
D: NA
J: TRBJ1-1

CDR3: CASSMRASNNEQFF
V: TRBV19
D: NA
J: TRBJ2-1

CDR3: CASSPSGGANTEAFF
V: TRBV6-5
D: NA
J: TRBJ1-1

CDR3: CASSSEGKNTEAFF
V: TRBV5-1
D: NA
J: TRBJ1-1

CDR3: CASSLAGYNQPQHF
V: TRBV25-1
D: NA
J: TRBJ1-5

CDR3: CASSLGPAGAPTDTQYF
V: TRBV11-3
D: TRBD2
J: TRBJ2-3

CDR3: CASSLGRGLPYNEQFF
V: TRBV5-6
D: NA
J: TRBJ2-1

CDR3: CASSFTGGYEQYF
V: TRBV5-5
D: TRBD1
J: TRBJ2-7

CDR3: CASSPGPSGGGGTDTQYF
V: TRBV5-1
D: TRBD2
J: TRBJ2-3

CDR3: CAITSSRTGTEQYF
V: TRBV10-3
D: TRBD1
J: TRBJ2-7

CDR3: CASGQGLYNEQFF
V: TRBV12-5
D: NA
J: TRBJ2-1

CDR3: CASSGTGGLGYTF
V: TRBV2
D: TRBD1
J: TRBJ1-2

CDR3: CASSRELQGYTDTQYF
V: TRBV18
D: TRBD1
J: TRBJ2-3